The clone carrying this T cell receptor (beta chain) has just a few counts. The antigen remains unidentified. TCRdb reanalysed the 5' RACE reads using MiXCR and keeps one entry per CDR3 protein. Seen here are roughly 600,000 distinct CDR3 sequences, more than 15% observed once, and the top ten hold about 12%. J lost 6 bases, V lost 8 bases, and 12 bases had no gene match. CDR1 and CDR2 from the germline V gene are LGHDT and YNNKEL (reference sequence). There are 15 residues in the CDR3. This sample stems from a study of T-cell memory formation after mild COVID-19. As for the study in general: Among the donors, TCR clusters were largely specific to each donor.

Study-level points and caveats: Mainly CM and EM harbored the contracting CD4+ clones; mainly EMRA harbored the CD8+ ones. In second-wave clones peaking day 37, SARS-CoV-2 specificity remained unconfirmed.

Sequences were obtained from PBMCs or a T cell subset sorted from them (not recorded which). The chain couples TRBV3-1 to TRBJ1-4; 7 bases align to TRBD1. This clonotype was obtained from an adult woman who had mild COVID-19 (a few samples of this study predate the infection). Cell type and time point are not known. The CDR3 DNA reads TGTGCCAGCGAATCCAAACTCCAGGGGGATGAAAAACTGTTTTTT. Its protein is CASESKLQGDEKLFF.